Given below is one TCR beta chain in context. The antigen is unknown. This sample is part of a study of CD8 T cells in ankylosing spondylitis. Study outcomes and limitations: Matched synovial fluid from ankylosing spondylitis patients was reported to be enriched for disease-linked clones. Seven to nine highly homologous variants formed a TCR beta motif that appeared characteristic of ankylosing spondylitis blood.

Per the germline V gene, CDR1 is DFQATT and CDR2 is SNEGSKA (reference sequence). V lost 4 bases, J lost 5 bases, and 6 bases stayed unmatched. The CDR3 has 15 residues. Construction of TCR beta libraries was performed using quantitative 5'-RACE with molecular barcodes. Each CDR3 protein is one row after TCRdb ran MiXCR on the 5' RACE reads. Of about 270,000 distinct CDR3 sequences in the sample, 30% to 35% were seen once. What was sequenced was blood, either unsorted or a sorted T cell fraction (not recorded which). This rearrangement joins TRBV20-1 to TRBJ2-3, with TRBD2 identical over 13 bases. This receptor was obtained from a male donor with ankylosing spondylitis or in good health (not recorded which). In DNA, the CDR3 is TGCAGTGCTAAGGGACTAGCGGGGTCGGTAGATACGCAGTATTTT. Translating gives CSAKGLAGSVDTQYF.